A single T cell receptor (beta chain) is shown here with its context. Its specific antigen is unknown. Within one base of it there is no much larger clone, and no base qualities were kept. The source of the sample is a study of blood T cell repertoires in COVID-19 (TCRdb year 2020). About the full investigation: Collaborator samples came from the United States, Italy and Spain and covered acute and convalescent phases of COVID-19. Samples were obtained from the ongoing ImmuneRACE study (first 160 participants) and from about 1,300 subjects provided by 6 global collaborators. Subjects who had been exposed to COVID-19, were actively infected with it, or had recovered from it provided the deeply sampled blood TCRbeta repertoires that made up the dataset. The prospective study material was composed of cDNA or gDNA derived from T cells, B-cell-depleted T cells, or PBMCs. HLA class I and class II types, where available, came from metadata supplied by the sample provider rather than from assay-based typing. The repertoires were made available in a free public database intended to serve as a resource for research on the immune response to SARS-CoV-2. A de-identified subject ID, COVID-19 status, age in years and sex were almost always included in the sample metadata.

The germline ends are 13 bases apart after V is trimmed by 3 bases and J by 7 bases. The CDR3 covers 13 residues, taking in both the cysteine and the phenylalanine. The only DNA kept is the CDR3, 39 bases in frame from the first base. The germline V gene (reference sequence) provides CDR1 MNHEY and CDR2 SMNVEV. The collaborating institutions used their own protocols to collect whole blood in K2EDTA tubes. For TCRbeta analysis, collaborators shipped samples as frozen whole blood, isolated PBMCs, or DNA extracted from either of those sample types. What the work shows at the level of the full study, not this receptor alone: How much clinical and demographic metadata was included differed by source and by participant, and the metadata was provided uncurated.

TCRbeta CDR3 regions were amplified from genomic DNA by means of the immunoSEQ Assay, a bias-controlled multiplex PCR. On the study's bioinformatics: Within the assay, amplification of reference gene primers was used to estimate how many nucleated cells each sample contained. To quantify the absolute abundance of each unique TCRbeta CDR3 rearrangement, sequence reads were collapsed and filtered. For each sample, productive Simpson clonality was calculated as the square root of Simpson's diversity index over productive rearrangements. Entries here come from immuneACCESS through TCRdb and include only in-frame sequences with V and J called. Some clones fail to appear in such tables; in the studies checked, an unresolved V gene covers under half of the shortfall, and the cause of the remainder is unknown. V and J calls and clone size are as listed in that table; D and trimming were resolved from the DNA. For this sample the table gives roughly 130,000 clones, of which about 89% were detected only once. In total, the top ten clones hold approximately 3.3% of the sample.

The clonotype was recovered from a woman aged 55-70 years with acute or convalescent COVID-19. The chain uses TRBV27 and TRBJ2-7, with no confidently assigned D gene. The sequenced material came from peripheral blood. The DNA sequence follows: TGTGCCAGCAGTTTTGGCGGCGTGAGGGAGCAGTACTTC. Its amino acids are CASSFGGVREQYF.